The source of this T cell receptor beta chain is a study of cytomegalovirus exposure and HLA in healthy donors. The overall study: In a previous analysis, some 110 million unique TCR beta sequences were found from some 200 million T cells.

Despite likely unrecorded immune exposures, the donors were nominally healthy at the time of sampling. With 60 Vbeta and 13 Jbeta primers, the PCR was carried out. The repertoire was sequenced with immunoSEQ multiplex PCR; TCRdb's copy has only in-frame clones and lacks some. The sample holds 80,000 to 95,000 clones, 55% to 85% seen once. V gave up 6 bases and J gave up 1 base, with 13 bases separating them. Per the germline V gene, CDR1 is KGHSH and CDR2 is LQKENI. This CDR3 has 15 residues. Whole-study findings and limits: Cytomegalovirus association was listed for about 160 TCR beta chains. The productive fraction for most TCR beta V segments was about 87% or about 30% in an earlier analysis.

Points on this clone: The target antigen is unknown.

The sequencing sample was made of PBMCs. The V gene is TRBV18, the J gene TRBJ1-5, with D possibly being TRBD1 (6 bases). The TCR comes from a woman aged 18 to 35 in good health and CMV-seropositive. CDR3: CASSLEGQSNQPQHF. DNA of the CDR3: TGTGCCAGCTCCCTAGAGGGACAAAGCAATCAGCCCCAGCATTTT.